These 15 T cell receptor beta chains were sequenced from one sample in a study of OX40 agonist ivuxolimab in advanced cancers. Assay used: immunoSEQ multiplex PCR; TCRdb lists only in-frame clones, some missing. The sample lists fewer than 90,000 clones, around 86% occurring once. Sequenced here: CD4+ or CD8+ T cells sorted from blood, sampled in a trial of the OX40 agonist ivuxolimab. The receptors derive from an adult with an advanced solid tumor such as melanoma, head and neck, liver or kidney cancer.

A single count supports this clone. J is TRBJ2-2 and V is TRBV7-2, with a tentative D call TRBD2 (6 bases). Trimming took off 7 bases at V and 1 base at J, with 19 bases between the two ends. CDR3 length: 17 amino acids. Germline lookup yields CDR1 SGHTA and CDR2 FQGNSA. The chain's CDR3 is CASTIRGLRGNTGELFF. The DNA for the CDR3 is TGTGCCAGCACCATTAGAGGGTTGCGGGGGAACACCGGGGAGCTGTTTTTT.

J is TRBJ1-5 and V is TRBV4-1; maybe TRBD1 (6 bases). The CDR3 loop spans 15 amino acids. Germline CDR1 MGHRA, CDR2 YSYEKL. V lost 3 bases to trimming and J lost 7 bases, with 16 bases between them. CDR3 sequence (DNA): TGCGCCAGCAGCCACCGCGGACAGCTTGGGCAGCCCCAGCATTTT. It encodes CASSHRGQLGQPQHF.

This chain joins TRBV6-1 and TRBJ2-7, with 7 positions matching TRBD1. Unmatched junction bases numbered 16, after V lost 7 bases and J lost 7 bases. The length of the CDR3 is 15 residues. Germline V gene lookup returns CDR1 MNHNS and CDR2 SASEGT. In DNA, the CDR3 is TGTGCCAGCAAAAAGGGGACGACAGGGTTCTGGGAGCAGTACTTC. Translated, it gives CASKKGTTGFWEQYF.

This chain joins TRBV5-4 and TRBJ2-3, with a tentative D call TRBD1 (6 bases). The V end lost 5 bases, the J end lost 4 bases, and 20 bases lay between the germline ends. The CDR3 totals 16 residues. Germline V gene data show CDR1 as SGHNT and CDR2 as YYREEE (reference sequence). CDR3 in amino acids: CASSSPGPGVPDTQYF. CDR3 nucleotides: TGTGCCAGCAGTTCCCCGGGACCAGGGGTTCCAGATACGCAGTATTTT. Supplemented by reference TRBV5-4 and TRBJ2-3, the full variable domain reads ETGVTQSPTHLIKTRGQQVTLRCSSQSGHNTVSWYQQALGQGPQFIFQYYREEENGRGNFPPRFSGLQFPNYSSELNVNALELDDSALYLCASSSPGPGVPDTQYFGPGTRLTVL.

CDR3 region: CATNPGGRETQYF. The CDR3 DNA reads as TGTGCCACCAACCCGGGGGGGCGGGAGACCCAGTACTTC. The chain combines TRBV6-5 with TRBJ2-5, with 8 bases fitting TRBD2. Per germline, CDR1 MNHEY and CDR2 SVGAGI. CDR3 length: 13 residues. J gave up 5 bases and V 10 bases, and 9 bases lay outside the gene matches.

The genes are TRBV18 and TRBJ2-7; 9 bases are shared with TRBD1. V shed 2 bases, J shed 6 bases, and the junction held 5 bases outside the gene matches. The CDR3 is 14 amino acids. Germline V gene data show CDR1 as KGHSH and CDR2 as LQKENI. The CDR3 region has the DNA TGTGCCAGCTCACCAGGGGACAGGGTAGGCGAGCAGTACTTC. Translating gives CASSPGDRVGEQYF.

This chain joins TRBV5-1 and TRBJ2-3; 8 bases match TRBD2. The CDR3 has 14 residues. The germline V gene encodes CDR1 SGHRS and CDR2 YFSETQ. The trim removed 4 bases at V and 6 bases at J, leaving 7 bases unmatched. DNA of the CDR3: TGCGCCAGCAGCCCGGGACTAGGTGTGGATACGCAGTATTTT. Amino acids: CASSPGLGVDTQYF.

V usage is TRBV18 and J usage is TRBJ1-2, with TRBD1 as a possible D gene (5 bases). Germline lookup yields CDR1 KGHSH and CDR2 LQKENI. V gave up 3 bases and J gave up 3 bases, with 14 bases separating them. The CDR3 contains 15 residues. The chain's CDR3 is CASSPFPGQDYGYTF. The CDR3 DNA follows: TGTGCCAGCTCACCGTTCCCGGGGCAGGACTATGGCTACACCTTC.

The chain carries TRBV5-6 and TRBJ2-5, with D tentatively TRBD1 (6 bases). The CDR3 spans 14 residues. V was trimmed by 1 base and J by 5 bases, leaving 12 bases between them. Germline loops: CDR1 SGHDT, CDR2 YYEEEE. CDR3 nucleotides: TGTGCCAGCAGCTTGTCAGGGGCGCGTGAGACCCAGTACTTC. Its protein is CASSLSGARETQYF.

This clone was counted a single time. The chain recombines TRBV5-6 with TRBJ1-5; D remains ambiguous. The CDR3 loop spans 17 amino acids. The V end lost 3 bases, the J end lost 10 bases, and 26 bases lay between the germline ends. Germline-derived CDR1 and CDR2 are SGHDT and YYEEEE. The CDR3 protein is CASSSLGPLLNTSPQHF. The CDR3 DNA sequence: TGTGCCAGCAGCTCCCTAGGGCCTTTGTTAAATACCTCTCCCCAGCATTTT.

The J gene is TRBJ2-3, the V gene TRBV5-1, with 7 bases identical to TRBD1. Germline CDR1 is SGHRS and CDR2 is YFSETQ. After removal of 4 bases from V and 3 bases from J, the junction contained 14 bases not matched to a gene. The CDR3 totals 17 residues. CDR3 in DNA: TGCGCCAGCAGCCAGCGCGAGGGGGCGGGCGGGACAGATACGCAGTATTTT. Encoded protein: CASSQREGAGGTDTQYF.

The chain combines TRBV9 with TRBJ1-1, with 8 nucleotides matching TRBD1. Germline CDR1 and CDR2: SGDLS and YYNGEE. V was pared by 4 bases and J by 5 bases, with 7 bases of the junction left unmatched. The CDR3 runs to 14 residues. The CDR3 nucleotides are TGTGCCAGCAGCTCCTGGACAGGGATGACTGAAGCTTTCTTT. Amino acid sequence: CASSSWTGMTEAFF.

This rearrangement joins TRBV28 to TRBJ2-3; no firm D call. Per the germline V gene, CDR1 is MDHEN and CDR2 is SYDVKM. CDR3 length: 16 amino acids. Trimming left V 3 bases short and J 3 bases short, with 16 bases between. The CDR3 coding sequence is TGTGCCAGCAGTTTCGCCGACCGATTGGGGACAGATACGCAGTATTTT. As protein: CASSFADRLGTDTQYF.

This rearrangement joins TRBV5-1 to TRBJ2-6; D gene unclear. CDR1 and CDR2 from the germline V gene are SGHRS and YFSETQ. V lost 4 bases to trimming and J lost 0 bases, with 8 bases between them. The CDR3 contains 15 residues. In DNA form, the CDR3 reads TGCGCCAGCAGCCAAACCTCCTCTGGGGCCAACGTCCTGACTTTC. Encoded protein: CASSQTSSGANVLTF.

This chain uses TRBV14 with TRBJ2-1; D is uncertain. The V gene lost 5 bases and the J gene lost 3 bases, with 2 bases spanning the gap. Germline lookup yields CDR1 SGHDN and CDR2 FVKESK. CDR3 length: 11 residues. CDR3 protein: CASSFYNEQFF. CDR3 bases: TGTGCCAGCAGCTTCTACAATGAGCAGTTCTTC. Variable domain in full (rest from reference TRBV14 and TRBJ2-1): EAGVTQFPSHSVIEKGQTVTLRCDPISGHDNLYWYRRVMGKEIKFLLHFVKESKQDESGMPNNRFLAERTGGTYSTLKVQPAELEDSGVYFCASSFYNEQFFGPGTRLTVL.